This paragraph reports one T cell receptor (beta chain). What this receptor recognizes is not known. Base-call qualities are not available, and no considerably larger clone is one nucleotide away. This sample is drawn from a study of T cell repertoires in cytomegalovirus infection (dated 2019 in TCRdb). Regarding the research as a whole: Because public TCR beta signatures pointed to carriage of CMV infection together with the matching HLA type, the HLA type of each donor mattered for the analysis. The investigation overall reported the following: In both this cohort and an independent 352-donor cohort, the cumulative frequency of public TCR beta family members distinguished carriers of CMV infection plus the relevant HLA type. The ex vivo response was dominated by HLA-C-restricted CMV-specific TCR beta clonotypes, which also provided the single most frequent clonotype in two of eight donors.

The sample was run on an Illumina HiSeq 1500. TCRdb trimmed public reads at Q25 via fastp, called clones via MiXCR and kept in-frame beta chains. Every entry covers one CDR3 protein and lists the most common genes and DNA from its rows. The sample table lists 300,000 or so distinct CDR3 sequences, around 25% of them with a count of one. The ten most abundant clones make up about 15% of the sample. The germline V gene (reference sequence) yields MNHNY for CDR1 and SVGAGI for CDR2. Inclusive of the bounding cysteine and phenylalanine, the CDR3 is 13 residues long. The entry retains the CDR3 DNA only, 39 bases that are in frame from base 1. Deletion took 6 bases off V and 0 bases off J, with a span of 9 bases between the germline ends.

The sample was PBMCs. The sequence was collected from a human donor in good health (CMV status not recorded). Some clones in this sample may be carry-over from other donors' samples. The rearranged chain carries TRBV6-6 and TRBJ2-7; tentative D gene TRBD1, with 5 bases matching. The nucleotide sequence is TGTGCCAGCAGCGACAGTAGCTCCTACGAGCAGTACTTC. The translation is CASSDSSSYEQYF.